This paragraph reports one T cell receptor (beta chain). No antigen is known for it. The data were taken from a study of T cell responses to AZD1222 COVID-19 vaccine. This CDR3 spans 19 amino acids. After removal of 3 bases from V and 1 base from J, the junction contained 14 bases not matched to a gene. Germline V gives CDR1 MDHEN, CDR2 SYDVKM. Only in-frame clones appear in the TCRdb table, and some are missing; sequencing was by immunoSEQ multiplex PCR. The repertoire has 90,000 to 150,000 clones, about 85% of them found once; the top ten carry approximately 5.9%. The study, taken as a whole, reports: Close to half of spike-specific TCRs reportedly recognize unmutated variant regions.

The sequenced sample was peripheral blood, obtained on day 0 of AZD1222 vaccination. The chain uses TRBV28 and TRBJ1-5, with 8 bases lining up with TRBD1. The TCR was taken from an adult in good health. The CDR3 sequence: CASSFRGQAGIGSNQPQHF. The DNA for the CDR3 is TGTGCCAGCAGTTTCCGGGGACAGGCAGGGATTGGGAGCAATCAGCCCCAGCATTTT.